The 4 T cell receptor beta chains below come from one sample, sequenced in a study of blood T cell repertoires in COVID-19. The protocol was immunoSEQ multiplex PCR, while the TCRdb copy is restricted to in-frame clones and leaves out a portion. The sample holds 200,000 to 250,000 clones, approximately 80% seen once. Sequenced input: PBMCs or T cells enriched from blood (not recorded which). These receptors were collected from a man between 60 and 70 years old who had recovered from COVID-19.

In DNA, the CDR3 is TGTGCCAGCAGCCATGGGGGGGCGTCTTTCTTT. Its protein product is CASSHGGASFF. This sequence joins TRBV3-1 (or the pseudogene TRBV3-2) and TRBJ1-1, with D maybe TRBD1 (6 bases). V was clipped by 3 bases and J by 12 bases, with 11 bases between them. Looked up from germline, CDR1 is LGHDT and CDR2 is YNNKEL (reference sequence). The CDR3 spans 11 residues.

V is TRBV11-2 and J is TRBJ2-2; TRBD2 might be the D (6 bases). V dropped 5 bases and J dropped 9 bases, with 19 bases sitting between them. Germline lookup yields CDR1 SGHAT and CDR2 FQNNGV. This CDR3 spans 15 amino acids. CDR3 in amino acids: CASSPGSTFGRELFF. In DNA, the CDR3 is TGTGCCAGCAGCCCCGGGAGCACTTTCGGCCGGGAGCTGTTTTTT.

In nucleotides, the CDR3 is TGTGCCAGCAGACCAACCGGGACAGGGGTTATCTCAACACCCCTCCACTTT. Amino acid sequence: CASRPTGTGVISTPLHF. This chain connects TRBV7-9 to TRBJ1-6; 10 bases are shared with TRBD1. CDR1 and CDR2 (germline): SEHNR, FQNEAQ (reference sequence). V lost 6 bases to trimming and J lost 11 bases; unmatched junction nucleotides: 16. The CDR3 loop spans 17 amino acids.

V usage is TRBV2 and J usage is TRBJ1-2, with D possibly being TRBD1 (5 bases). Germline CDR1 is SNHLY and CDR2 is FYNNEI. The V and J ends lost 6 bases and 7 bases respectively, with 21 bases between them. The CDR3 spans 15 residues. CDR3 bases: TGTGCCAGCAGCGACCCAAGGCAGGGAATAGTTGGCTACACCTTC. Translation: CASSDPRQGIVGYTF.